This T cell receptor beta chain was sequenced during a study of a mutant IDH1 vaccine in newly diagnosed glioma. Study in general: Every participant had undergone radiotherapy, temozolomide, or both before, and most underwent both.

The time point: week 5, during vaccination. The vaccine gave 300 ug of a 20-mer mutant IDH1 peptide subcutaneously per dose. Sequenced by immunoSEQ multiplex PCR; TCRdb stores in-frame clones only, minus some. The table lists roughly 50,000 clones, 78% of them singletons. The length of the CDR3 is 14 residues. V was clipped by 1 base and J by 4 bases, with 11 bases between them. Germline V gene data show CDR1 as GTSNPN and CDR2 as SVGIG (reference sequence). Findings of the study overall: There were vaccine-induced immune responses in roughly 95% of the patients. Apparently unrelated to pseudoprogression were changes in the top peripheral T cell clonotypes.

As for this clone: Its antigen is not known.

The TCR was taken from a woman aged 40-49 years with glioma. The sequencing used PBMCs, collected from a glioma patient whose treatment included an IDH1 peptide vaccine. This chain links TRBV30 with TRBJ1-3; D possibly corresponds to TRBD1 (6 bases). The CDR3 is CAWSGGAEGNTIYF. DNA of the CDR3: TGTGCCTGGAGTGGGGGGGCCGAGGGAAACACCATATATTTT.